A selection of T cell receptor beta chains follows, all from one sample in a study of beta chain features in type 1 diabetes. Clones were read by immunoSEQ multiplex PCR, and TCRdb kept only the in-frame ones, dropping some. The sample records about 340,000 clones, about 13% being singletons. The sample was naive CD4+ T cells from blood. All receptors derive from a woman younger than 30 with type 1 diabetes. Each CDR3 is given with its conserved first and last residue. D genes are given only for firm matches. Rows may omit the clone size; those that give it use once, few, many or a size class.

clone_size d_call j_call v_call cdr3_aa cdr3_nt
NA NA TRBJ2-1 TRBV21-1 CASSSRLLYNEQFF TGTGCCAGCAGCTCCCGACTCCTCTACAATGAGCAGTTCTTC
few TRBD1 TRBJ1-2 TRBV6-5 CASTADRARGYTF TGTGCCAGCACCGCGGACAGGGCCCGTGGCTACACCTTC
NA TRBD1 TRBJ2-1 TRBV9 CASSVSGGAPYNEQFF TGTGCCAGCAGCGTTTCAGGGGGCGCCCCCTACAATGAGCAGTTCTTC
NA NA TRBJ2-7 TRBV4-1 CASSQDGGGGGSYEQYF TGCGCCAGCAGCCAAGATGGGGGGGGAGGGGGCTCCTACGAGCAGTACTTC
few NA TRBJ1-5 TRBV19 CASTYSGRPYSNQPQHF TGTGCCAGTACCTACTCCGGCAGGCCGTATAGCAATCAGCCCCAGCATTTT
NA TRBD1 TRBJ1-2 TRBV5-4 CASSLGRDRVNSGYTF TGTGCCAGCAGCTTGGGCCGGGACAGGGTAAATAGCGGCTACACCTTC
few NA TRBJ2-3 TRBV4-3 CASSQAVTDTQYF TGCGCCAGCAGCCAAGCCGTGACAGATACGCAGTATTTT
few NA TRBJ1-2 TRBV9 CASSAGTPGDGYTF TGTGCCAGCAGCGCCGGTACTCCAGGGGACGGCTACACCTTC
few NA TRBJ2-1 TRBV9 CASSVDEGPDYNEQFF TGTGCCAGCAGCGTAGACGAGGGCCCGGACTACAATGAGCAGTTCTTC
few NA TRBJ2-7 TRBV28 CASSPTTGSYEQYF TGTGCCAGCTCGCCGACAACAGGGAGCTACGAGCAGTACTTC
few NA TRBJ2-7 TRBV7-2 CASSSQLGGYEQYF TGTGCCAGCAGCTCCCAATTAGGAGGGTACGAGCAGTACTTC
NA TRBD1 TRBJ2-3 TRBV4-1 CASSQETRQGFTDTQYF TGCGCCAGCAGCCAAGAAACTCGACAGGGCTTCACAGATACGCAGTATTTT
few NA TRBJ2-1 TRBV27 CASINRVSEGNEQFF TGTGCCAGCATTAACCGGGTGTCCGAGGGCAATGAGCAGTTCTTC
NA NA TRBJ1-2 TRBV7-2 CASSSDSSYGYTF TGTGCCAGCAGCTCGGACAGCTCCTATGGCTACACCTTC
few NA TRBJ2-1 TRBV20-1 CSARGQNEQFF TGCAGTGCTAGAGGCCAGAATGAGCAGTTCTTC
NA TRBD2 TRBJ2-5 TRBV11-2 CASSLSGRAQETQYF TGTGCCAGCAGCCTTAGCGGGAGGGCTCAAGAGACCCAGTACTTC
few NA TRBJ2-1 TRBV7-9 CASSSQGPLRNEQFF TGTGCCAGCAGCTCACAGGGCCCCCTCCGCAATGAGCAGTTCTTC
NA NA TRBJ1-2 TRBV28 CASRFEQGLYGYTF TGTGCCAGCAGATTCGAACAGGGTCTCTATGGCTACACCTTC
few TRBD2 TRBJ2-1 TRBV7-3 CASSHVGSGASSYNEQFF TGTGCCAGCAGCCACGTTGGTAGCGGGGCCAGCTCCTACAATGAGCAGTTCTTC
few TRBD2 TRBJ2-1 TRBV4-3 CASSPTLAYSGSSYNEQFF TGCGCCAGCAGCCCGACCCTCGCCTATAGCGGGAGCTCGTACAATGAGCAGTTCTTC
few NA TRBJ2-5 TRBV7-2 CASSLGGLYQETQYF TGTGCCAGCAGCTTAGGGGGACTGTACCAAGAGACCCAGTACTTC